A selection of T cell receptor beta chains follows, all from one sample in a study of OX40 agonist ivuxolimab in advanced cancers. Data came from immunoSEQ multiplex PCR; TCRdb stores just in-frame clones and leaves some out. Here the sample spans 57,000 or so clones, about 82% being singletons. The starting material was CD4+ or CD8+ T cells sorted from blood, obtained in a trial of the OX40 agonist ivuxolimab. The source of these receptors is an adult with an advanced solid tumor such as melanoma, head and neck, liver or kidney cancer. Each CDR3 is given with its conserved first and last residue. A D gene is named only where the DNA matches it firmly. Size is omitted from some rows. Given values are once, few, many or a class for expanded clones.

clone_size d_call j_call v_call cdr3_nt cdr3_aa
NA TRBD1 TRBJ2-7 TRBV6-5 TGTGCCAGCAGCCATGACAGGGGAGTGAACGAGCAGTACTTC CASSHDRGVNEQYF
NA NA TRBJ1-6 TRBV18 TGTGCCAGCTCACCTGGTACGGGACTTTATAATTCACCCCTCCACTTT CASSPGTGLYNSPLHF
NA NA TRBJ1-1 TRBV19 TGTGCCAGTAGTACGGACTGGTGGACTGAAGCTTTCTTT CASSTDWWTEAFF
NA NA TRBJ1-1 TRBV5-1 TGCGCCAGCTCAGAAGGGGCAAGAGGGACTGAAGCTTTCTTT CASSEGARGTEAFF
NA NA TRBJ2-2 TRBV18 TGTGCCAGCTCACCGAACAGGGATAGCGGGGAGCTGTTTTTT CASSPNRDSGELFF
NA NA TRBJ2-7 TRBV7-9 TGTGCCAGCAGCTTAGGCGGGGCCGCAGGCGAGCAGTACTTC CASSLGGAAGEQYF
NA TRBD1 TRBJ1-3 TRBV4-2 TGTGCCAGCAGCCGGGTCACAGGGGGCGGAAGCTCTGGAAACACCATATATTTT CASSRVTGGGSSGNTIYF
NA NA TRBJ2-1 TRBV30 TGTGCCTGGTCGCCGGGACTTGAGGGGAATGAGCAGTTCTTC CAWSPGLEGNEQFF
NA TRBD2 TRBJ2-5 TRBV6-1 TGTGCCAGCAGTGCCATAGCGGGGGTAGGGGAGACCCAGTACTTC CASSAIAGVGETQYF
NA TRBD1 TRBJ1-6 TRBV5-1 TGCGCCAGCAGCCCGGAACAGGGGGCAGGTTCACCCCTCCACTTT CASSPEQGAGSPLHF
NA NA TRBJ2-1 TRBV5-1 TGCGCCAGCAGCTTCTTCGGGATGAACAATGAGCAGTTCTTC CASSFFGMNNEQFF
once TRBD1 TRBJ1-1 TRBV5-6 TGTGCCAGCAGCTCTACCGGGACAGGGAACACTGAAGCTTTCTTT CASSSTGTGNTEAFF
NA TRBD1 TRBJ2-5 TRBV5-4 TGTGCCAGCAGCTCACCAGGGGGTAGGGAAGAGACCCAGTACTTC CASSSPGGREETQYF
NA NA TRBJ2-2 TRBV5-6 TGTGCCAGCAGCTTGGTGATTTTGGGGGTCGACGGGGAGCTGTTTTTT CASSLVILGVDGELFF
once NA TRBJ2-7 TRBV7-9 TGTGCCAGCAGCTTGGACACCTACTCCTACGAGCAGTACTTC CASSLDTYSYEQYF
once TRBD1 TRBJ1-4 TRBV19 TGTGCCAGTAGTATTCAGTGGGACAGTGAAAAACTGTTTTTT CASSIQWDSEKLFF
few NA TRBJ1-1 TRBV27 TGTGCCAGCAGTTTTTTCGGGAACACTGAAGCTTTCTTT CASSFFGNTEAFF
NA TRBD1 TRBJ2-7 TRBV4-1 TGCGCCAGCAGCCAAGAGACAGGGGCTAGGTACGAGCAGTACTTC CASSQETGARYEQYF
NA NA TRBJ1-2 TRBV7-2 TGTGCCAGCAGTATTCCTAACAGGGATAACTATGGCTACACCTTC CASSIPNRDNYGYTF
NA NA TRBJ1-5 TRBV2 TGTGCCAGCACCGCAGGTTTCCAGCCCCAGCATTTT CASTAGFQPQHF
NA TRBD1 TRBJ2-3 TRBV6-5 TGTGCCAGCAGCCTAAAACAGGGGATGACGCAGTATTTT CASSLKQGMTQYF
once NA TRBJ1-3 TRBV29-1 TGCAGCGTTGACAAGGGCGGCTCTGGAAACACCATATATTTT CSVDKGGSGNTIYF
NA NA TRBJ2-3 TRBV19 TGTGCCAGTAGTATACGCATCACAGATACGCAGTATTTT CASSIRITDTQYF
medium-sized NA TRBJ1-1 TRBV7-6 TGTGCCAGCAGCTTAGCGGTCAACAATGAAGCTTTCTTT CASSLAVNNEAFF
NA NA TRBJ2-6 TRBV7-8 TGTGCCAGCAGCTTAGTGACAAGTGGAGGTGACTTTCTCAATTCTGGGGCCAACGTCCTGACTTTC CASSLVTSGGDFLNSGANVLTF
NA TRBD2 TRBJ2-1 TRBV29-1 TGCAGCGTTTCTAGACTAGCGGGAAACAATGAGCAGTTCTTC CSVSRLAGNNEQFF
medium-sized TRBD1 TRBJ1-5 TRBV2 TGTGCCAGCAGTGAAACCCGGGACAGAGATCAGCCCCAGCATTTT CASSETRDRDQPQHF
NA TRBD1 TRBJ1-1 TRBV9 TGTGCCAGCAGCCTAGGGACAGCGAACACTGAAGCTTTCTTT CASSLGTANTEAFF
NA TRBD1 TRBJ2-7 TRBV11-2 TGTGCCAGCAGCCCCCGGACAGGGGACCACGAGCAGTACTTC CASSPRTGDHEQYF
NA NA TRBJ2-7 TRBV6-1 TGTGCCAGCAGTGAACCAGCCCTGGGAGAGCAGTACTTC CASSEPALGEQYF
NA TRBD1 TRBJ1-3 TRBV6-6 TGTGCCAGCAATACCCCCGGGACAGGGACTGGAAACACCATATATTTT CASNTPGTGTGNTIYF
NA NA TRBJ2-7 TRBV7-9 TGTGCCAGCAGCCACGGGTCCTACGAGCAGTACTTC CASSHGSYEQYF
NA TRBD2 TRBJ2-3 TRBV11-3 TGTGCCAGCAGCCCCCTAGCGGGAGGACACACAGATACGCAGTATTTT CASSPLAGGHTDTQYF
NA NA TRBJ1-4 TRBV5-1 TGCGCCAGCAGCTTGGAAGGCAGGGAGGATGAAAAACTGTTTTTT CASSLEGREDEKLFF
NA NA TRBJ1-2 TRBV30 TGTGCCTGGAGTGTACTATTCTATGGCTACACCTTC CAWSVLFYGYTF
NA NA TRBJ2-3 TRBV7-3 TGTGCCAGCAGCTTAGGAGAAGATACGCAGTATTTT CASSLGEDTQYF
NA TRBD1 TRBJ1-4 TRBV27 TGTGCCAGTCAGGGGGGGTGGGGTGAAAAACTGTTTTTT CASQGGWGEKLFF
NA TRBD2 TRBJ2-3 TRBV5-4 TGTGCCAGCAGCTTGGTTAGCGGGGGGGCCTCAGATACGCAGTATTTT CASSLVSGGASDTQYF
NA NA TRBJ2-2 TRBV2 TGTGCCAGCAGTGAAGGGGTATTAGGTGGGATCGGGGAGCTGTTTTTT CASSEGVLGGIGELFF
NA NA TRBJ1-1 TRBV19 TGTGCCACATCAGCCGTCGGCTCTGTGGACACTGAAGCTTTCTTT CATSAVGSVDTEAFF
NA TRBD1 TRBJ2-1 TRBV27 TGTGCCAGCCGGGGACAGGGGGCCTCCTACAATGAGCAGTTCTTC CASRGQGASYNEQFF
NA TRBD2 TRBJ2-5 TRBV30 TGTGCCTGGAGTGTCGCTAGCGGGAAGGTTGCCCAGTACTTC CAWSVASGKVAQYF
NA NA TRBJ1-2 TRBV4-3 TGCGCCAGCAGGACTCAACGGGATGGCTACACCTTC CASRTQRDGYTF
NA TRBD2 TRBJ2-7 TRBV9 TGTGCCAGCAGCCGCGGGGGGGCTAGCGGGAGGCACGAGCAGTACTTC CASSRGGASGRHEQYF
NA NA TRBJ1-1 TRBV10-3 TGTGCCTCCCGGGGGGCGAAAAACACTGAAGCTTTCTTT CASRGAKNTEAFF